The 6 T cell receptor beta chains given below trace back to one sample, sequenced in a study of beta chain features in type 1 diabetes. Study-level points and caveats: Shortening of TCRB CDR3s, moderate but significant, appeared in all four CD4+ subsets of Type 1 diabetes patients.

The entirety of the isolated RNA underwent reverse transcription, so expressed TCRB transcripts were sequenced. Libraries were prepared by immunoSEQ multiplex PCR; TCRdb keeps only in-frame clonotypes and omits some of them. Of approximately 250,000 clones in the sample, under 13% were seen once. These receptors are not linked to any known antigen. Sequences were obtained from naive CD4+ T cells from blood. These receptors originate from a man aged 25 to 40 with type 1 diabetes.

This clone was seen more than once but under ten times. V usage is TRBV5-4 and J usage is TRBJ2-7; 8 bases agree with TRBD2. V was pared by 5 bases and J by 5 bases, with 6 bases of the junction left unmatched. This CDR3 region has 13 residues. Germline values: CDR1 SGHNT, CDR2 YYREEE (reference sequence). As DNA, the CDR3 is TGTGCCAGCAGTCCGGACGGGAGGGACGAGCAGTACTTC. As protein: CASSPDGRDEQYF.

There are a few counts of this clone. The chain employs TRBV5-1 and TRBJ1-2; D remains ambiguous. CDR1 and CDR2 (germline): SGHRS, YFSETQ. The CDR3 consists of 12 residues. The V and J ends lost 0 bases and 4 bases respectively, with 4 bases between them. In nucleotides, the CDR3 is TGCGCCAGCAGCTTGGAGAGCTATGGCTACACCTTC. This encodes CASSLESYGYTF.

A few counts support this clone. The chain is built from TRBV5-1 and TRBJ1-1; perhaps TRBD1 as D (5 bases). V lost 4 bases, J lost 0 bases, and 7 bases lay in between. The germline CDR1 and CDR2 sequences are SGHRS and YFSETQ. The CDR3 has 13 residues. CDR3: CASSGGLNTEAFF. The CDR3 DNA reads TGCGCCAGCAGCGGGGGGTTGAACACTGAAGCTTTCTTT. Drawing the rest from reference TRBV5-1 and TRBJ1-1, the complete variable domain is KAGVTQTPRYLIKTRGQQVTLSCSPISGHRSVSWYQQTPGQGLQFLFEYFSETQRNKGNFPGRFSGRQFSNSRSEMNVSTLELGDSALYLCASSGGLNTEAFFGQGTRLTVV.

There are a few counts of this clone. The rearrangement uses TRBV7-2 and TRBJ2-1; a weak D match, TRBD1 (6 bases). The CDR3 loop spans 12 amino acids. CDR1 is SGHTA, CDR2 FQGNSA, per germline. Trimming removed 5 bases at V and 9 bases at J, with 11 bases between. The chain's CDR3 is CASSGTGIEQFF. The CDR3 DNA reads as TGTGCCAGCAGCGGAACAGGGATTGAGCAGTTCTTC. The full variable domain, in which reference TRBV7-2 and TRBJ2-1 provide the parts outside the CDR3, is GAGVSQSPSNKVTEKGKDVELRCDPISGHTALYWYRQSLGQGLEFLIYFQGNSAPDKSGLPSDRFSAERTGGSVSTLTIQRTQQEDSAVYLCASSGTGIEQFFGPGTRLTVL.

The rearrangement joins TRBV7-9 to TRBJ2-7; D perhaps matches TRBD1 (5 bases). The CDR3 length is 16 residues. Trimming took off 5 bases at V and 9 bases at J, with 26 bases between the two ends. Germline values: CDR1 SEHNR, CDR2 FQNEAQ (reference sequence). The CDR3 DNA reads TGTGCCAGCAGCCACCAGTTCCCGCAGGGCTCGGTCGGGCAGTACTTC. Translated: CASSHQFPQGSVGQYF.

This clone was detected a few times. V usage is TRBV6-6 and J usage is TRBJ1-5, with 9 bases identical to TRBD1. V lost 6 bases, J lost 4 bases, and 4 bases stayed unmatched. Germline CDR1 reads MNHNY; CDR2 reads SVGAGI (reference sequence). The CDR3 is 14 amino acids. This CDR3 reads CASRFDRGNQPQHF. As DNA, the CDR3 is TGTGCCAGCAGGTTTGACAGGGGGAATCAGCCCCAGCATTTT.